Below are 20 T cell receptor beta chains sequenced from a single sample in a study of cytomegalovirus exposure and HLA in healthy donors. The PCR ran on 60 Vbeta and 13 Jbeta primers. Some clones are missing from TCRdb's copy, which holds only in-frame ones; the method was immunoSEQ multiplex PCR. The sample lists about 150,000 clones, roughly 80% occurring once. Sequencing was carried out using PBMCs. The receptors were sampled from a man aged 18 to 29 in good health and CMV-seropositive.

The sample holds one count of this clone. Compared with germline, one end of the junction differs, possibly owing to a read error. The chain is built from TRBV6-1 and TRBJ2-7, with a tentative D call TRBD2 (5 bases). Per germline, CDR1 MNHNS and CDR2 SASEGT. The CDR3 runs 10 residues. The CDR3 loop reads CASGLLPLGF. CDR3 sequence (DNA): TGTGCCAGCGGACTGCTGCCCTTAGGGTTC.

This clone was observed a single time. The rearrangement uses TRBV6-5 and TRBJ2-5, with 7 bases aligning to TRBD2. Trimming cost V 6 bases and J 4 bases; bases outside gene matches: 11. CDR1 and CDR2 from the germline V gene are MNHEY and SVGAGI. CDR3 length: 15 amino acids. This CDR3 is CASRPSSGVSETQYF. The CDR3 coding sequence is TGTGCCAGCAGGCCCTCCAGCGGGGTGTCAGAGACCCAGTACTTC.

The chain carries TRBV19 and TRBJ2-1, with 12 bases matching TRBD2. Per germline, CDR1 LNHDA and CDR2 SQIVND (reference sequence). V was pared by 7 bases and J by 1 base, with 11 bases of the junction left unmatched. CDR3 length: 18 amino acids. CDR3 DNA sequence: TGTGCCAGTACCCGGGAGACTAGCGGGAGAGGGTCCTACAATGAGCAGTTCTTC. Translating gives CASTRETSGRGSYNEQFF.

This clone was counted between two and nine times. This rearrangement joins TRBV19 to TRBJ2-1; D is perhaps TRBD1 (5 bases). Germline V gives CDR1 LNHDA, CDR2 SQIVND (reference sequence). The CDR3 runs to 13 residues. V was shortened by 3 bases and J by 9 bases, with 12 bases between the two germline ends. CDR3 region: CASSIAPRGEQFF. The CDR3, as DNA: TGTGCCAGTAGTATCGCTCCTAGGGGTGAGCAGTTCTTC. Based on the CDR3 plus reference TRBV19 and TRBJ2-1, the full variable domain is DGGITQSPKYLFRKEGQNVTLSCEQNLNHDAMYWYRQDPGQGLRLIYYSQIVNDFQKGDIAEGYSVSREKKESFPLTVTSAQKNPTAFYLCASSIAPRGEQFFGPGTRLTVL.

This sequence joins TRBV5-1 and TRBJ2-1, with 8 bases that match TRBD2. The CDR3 spans 15 residues. Trimming removed 2 bases from V and 0 bases from J; junction bases left unmatched: 1. Per germline, CDR1 SGHRS and CDR2 YFSETQ. As DNA, the CDR3 is TGCGCCAGCAGCTTAGCGGGAGCCTCCTACAATGAGCAGTTCTTC. Protein sequence: CASSLAGASYNEQFF.

This sequence joins TRBV27 and TRBJ2-1; D may be TRBD2 (6 bases). Trimming took 3 bases from V and 7 from J, leaving 13 bases between them. The V gene's germline CDR1 is MNHEY and CDR2 SMNVEV (reference sequence). The CDR3 is 14 amino acids. The CDR3 sequence is CASSFAGTHNEQFF. CDR3 DNA: TGTGCCAGCAGTTTCGCCGGGACTCATAATGAGCAGTTCTTC.

J is TRBJ2-7 and V is TRBV6-5; D is possibly TRBD2 (5 bases). This CDR3 is 13 amino acids long. CDR1 and CDR2 (germline): MNHEY, SVGAGI. V was cut by 4 bases and J by 0 bases, with 7 bases left in between. The CDR3 region has the DNA TGTGCCAGCAGTTTTGGGAGCTCCTACGAGCAGTACTTC. Protein: CASSFGSSYEQYF.

The chain recombines TRBV7-2 with TRBJ2-7; 11 bases align to TRBD2. CDR1 and CDR2 from the germline V gene are SGHTA and FQGNSA. V lost 5 bases and J lost 1; bases outside the gene matches: 10. The CDR3 length is 17 residues. The CDR3 coding sequence is TGTGCCAGCAGCACAGAATACAGACTAGCGGGATCCTACGAGCAGTACTTC. Amino acids: CASSTEYRLAGSYEQYF.

This chain joins TRBV6-6 and TRBJ2-7; perhaps TRBD2 as D (5 bases). CDR1 and CDR2 (germline): MNHNY, SVGAGI (reference sequence). The CDR3 is 15 amino acids. The V end lost 0 bases, the J end lost 3 bases, and 12 bases lay between the germline ends. CDR3 sequence reads: CASSYSGESGYEQYF. The DNA for the CDR3 is TGTGCCAGCAGTTACTCTGGAGAGAGCGGCTACGAGCAGTACTTC.

This chain connects TRBV4-1 to TRBJ1-5; D not certain. Between the trimmed V and J ends, which lost 1 base and 10 bases, there was a span of 11 bases. This CDR3 is built from 13 residues. CDR1 and CDR2 (germline): MGHRA, YSYEKL. Here the CDR3 DNA reads TGCGCCAGCAGCCAAGTTCCCGGGAAACCCCAGCATTTT. The encoded protein is CASSQVPGKPQHF.

The chain joins TRBV10-2 to TRBJ2-7; 10 bases match TRBD2. The germline gives CDR1 WSHSY, CDR2 SAAADI. The V segment lost 7 bases and the J segment 1 base; nucleotides outside the gene matches: 7. CDR3 length: 15 amino acids. CDR3 sequence reads: CASISGTSASYEQYF. The CDR3 DNA reads as TGCGCCAGCATCTCCGGGACTAGCGCATCCTACGAGCAGTACTTC.

The chain carries TRBV10-1 and TRBJ1-5, with 8 bases matching TRBD1. CDR3 size: 21 residues. With 0 bases clipped from V and 2 bases from J, the junction kept 18 bases outside the gene matches. Germline V gives CDR1 WNHNN, CDR2 SYGVQD (reference sequence). The CDR3 coding sequence is TGCGCCAGCAGTGAGTCGATGTGGGACAGGCTAAGAGGCTTTGGCAATCAGCCCCAGCATTTT. Translation: CASSESMWDRLRGFGNQPQHF.

This clone has just a few counts. CDR3 in amino acids: CASSFTTGNYEQYF. In DNA, the CDR3 is TGTGCCAGCAGCTTTACGACAGGGAACTACGAGCAGTACTTC. This rearrangement joins TRBV7-8 to TRBJ2-7, with TRBD1 matching over 7 bases. From germline, CDR1 is SGHVS and CDR2 FQNEAQ. The CDR3 has 14 amino acids. The V gene end was trimmed by 3 bases and the J gene end by 3 bases; junction bases not matched to a gene: 5. The entire variable domain, with the rest obtained from reference TRBV7-8 and TRBJ2-7, is as follows: GAGVSQSPRYKVAKRGQDVALRCDPISGHVSLFWYQQALGQGPEFLTYFQNEAQLDKSGLPSDRFFAERPEGSVSTLKIQRTQQEDSAVYLCASSFTTGNYEQYFGPGTRLTVT.

The rearrangement joins TRBV5-1 to TRBJ2-5, with 8 bases aligning to TRBD2. Germline V gene sequence: CDR1 SGHRS, CDR2 YFSETQ. The CDR3 loop spans 16 amino acids. After removal of 0 bases from V and 2 bases from J, the junction contained 6 bases not matched to a gene. The CDR3 DNA reads TGCGCCAGCAGCTTGGCGGGAGGGAGCTTACAAGAGACCCAGTACTTC. Its translation is CASSLAGGSLQETQYF. Variable domain in full (rest from reference TRBV5-1 and TRBJ2-5): KAGVTQTPRYLIKTRGQQVTLSCSPISGHRSVSWYQQTPGQGLQFLFEYFSETQRNKGNFPGRFSGRQFSNSRSEMNVSTLELGDSALYLCASSLAGGSLQETQYFGPGTRLLVL.

The J gene is TRBJ2-1, the V gene TRBV6-5; 7 nucleotides agree with TRBD2. The CDR3 has 13 amino acids. Germline V gives CDR1 MNHEY, CDR2 SVGAGI. The junction had 6 bases not matched to a gene; V was cut back by 6 bases and J by 7 bases. CDR3 in DNA: TGTGCCAGCAGCGGGACTATGCATAATGAGCAGTTCTTC. Protein product: CASSGTMHNEQFF.

The gene calls are TRBV7-8 and TRBJ1-5; possible D gene TRBD1, 6 bases. The CDR3 is 14 residues long. Trimming removed 11 bases from V and 4 bases from J, with 18 bases in between. Germline CDR1 is SGHVS and CDR2 is FQNEAQ. Here the CDR3 reads CASGGGARNQPQHF. The CDR3 nucleotides are TGTGCCTCTGGAGGGGGGGCACGAAATCAGCCCCAGCATTTT.

This clone was detected a few times. This CDR3 is CASSSGWRSSGANVLTF. DNA for the CDR3: TGTGCCAGCAGCTCGGGGTGGCGGTCCTCTGGGGCCAACGTCCTGACTTTC. The chain uses TRBV11-2 and TRBJ2-6, with D perhaps TRBD2 (5 bases). The V gene lost 4 bases and the J gene lost 0 bases, with 13 bases spanning the gap. From germline, CDR1 is SGHAT and CDR2 FQNNGV. The CDR3 contains 17 residues.

This chain links TRBV2 with TRBJ2-1, with D maybe TRBD1 (5 bases). V shed 6 bases and J shed 0 bases, with 12 bases lying between them. The germline V gene has CDR1 SNHLY and CDR2 FYNNEI. The CDR3 sequence is 15 residues long. In DNA, the CDR3 is TGTGCCAGCAGCCCTGACAGTAGCTCCTACAATGAGCAGTTCTTC. Translating it yields CASSPDSSSYNEQFF. Full variable domain (missing parts from reference TRBV2 and TRBJ2-1): EPEVTQTPSHQVTQMGQEVILRCVPISNHLYFYWYRQILGQKVEFLVSFYNNEISEKSEIFDDQFSVERPDGSNFTLKIRSTKLEDSAMYFCASSPDSSSYNEQFFGPGTRLTVL.

The chain is built from TRBV23-1 and TRBJ1-2; D possibly corresponds to TRBD1 (6 bases). TRBV23-1 is an ORF; its function is uncertain. V was trimmed by 0 bases and J by 0 bases, leaving 20 bases between them. The CDR3 runs 19 residues. CDR3 sequence reads: CASSQSLGAGDVPNYGYTF. The DNA for the CDR3 is TGCGCCAGCAGTCAATCGCTCGGGGCAGGGGATGTCCCTAACTATGGCTACACCTTC.

The rearrangement links TRBV6-5 to TRBJ1-3; no clear D gene. CDR3 length: 14 amino acids. Germline loops: CDR1 MNHEY, CDR2 SVGAGI. Deletions cut 6 bases from V and 2 bases from J, with 11 bases between. CDR3 region: CASSDPGTGNTIYF. For the CDR3, the DNA is TGTGCCAGCAGCGACCCGGGAACTGGAAACACCATATATTTT.